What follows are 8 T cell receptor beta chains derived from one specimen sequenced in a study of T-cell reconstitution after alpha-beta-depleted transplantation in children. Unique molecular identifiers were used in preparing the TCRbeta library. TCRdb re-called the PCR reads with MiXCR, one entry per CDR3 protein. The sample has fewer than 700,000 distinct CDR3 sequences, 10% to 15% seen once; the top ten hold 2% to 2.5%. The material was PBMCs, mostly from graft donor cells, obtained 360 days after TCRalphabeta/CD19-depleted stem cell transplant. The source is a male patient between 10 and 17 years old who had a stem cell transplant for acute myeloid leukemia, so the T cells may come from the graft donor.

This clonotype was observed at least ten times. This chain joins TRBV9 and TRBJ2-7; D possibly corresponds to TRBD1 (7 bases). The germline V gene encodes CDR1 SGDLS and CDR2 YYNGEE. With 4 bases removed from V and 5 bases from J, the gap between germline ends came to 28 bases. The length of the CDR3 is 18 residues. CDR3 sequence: CASSPGQGGLFRINEQYF. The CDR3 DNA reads TGTGCCAGCAGCCCAGGGCAGGGGGGTCTCTTCCGCATCAACGAGCAGTACTTC.

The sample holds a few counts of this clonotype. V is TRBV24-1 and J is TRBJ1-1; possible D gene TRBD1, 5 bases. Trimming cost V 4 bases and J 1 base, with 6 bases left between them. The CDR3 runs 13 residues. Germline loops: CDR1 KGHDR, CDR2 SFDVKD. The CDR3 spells CATSERGNTEAFF. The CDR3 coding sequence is TGTGCCACCAGTGAAAGGGGGAACACTGAAGCTTTCTTT.

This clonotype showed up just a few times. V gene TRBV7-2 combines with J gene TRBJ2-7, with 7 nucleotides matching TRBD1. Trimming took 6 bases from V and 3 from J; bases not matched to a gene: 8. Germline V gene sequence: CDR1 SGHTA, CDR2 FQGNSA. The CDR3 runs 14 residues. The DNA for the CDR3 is TGTGCCAGCAGTTCCGGGACAGCCAACTACGAGCAGTACTTC. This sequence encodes CASSSGTANYEQYF.

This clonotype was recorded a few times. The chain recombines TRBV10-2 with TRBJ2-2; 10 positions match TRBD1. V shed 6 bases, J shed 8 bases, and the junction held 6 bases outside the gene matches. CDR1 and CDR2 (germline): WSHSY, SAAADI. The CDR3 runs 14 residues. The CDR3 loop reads CASRRDRGLGELFF. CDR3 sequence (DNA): TGCGCCAGCAGAAGGGACAGGGGATTAGGGGAGCTGTTTTTT.

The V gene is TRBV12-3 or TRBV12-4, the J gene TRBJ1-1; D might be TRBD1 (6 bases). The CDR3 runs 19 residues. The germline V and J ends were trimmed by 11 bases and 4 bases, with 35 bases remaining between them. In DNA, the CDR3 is TGTGCCTTCAGTTTAGGTTTTTCGGGCAGGGGAGTCCTTCCCACTGAAGCTTTCTTT. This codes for CAFSLGFSGRGVLPTEAFF.

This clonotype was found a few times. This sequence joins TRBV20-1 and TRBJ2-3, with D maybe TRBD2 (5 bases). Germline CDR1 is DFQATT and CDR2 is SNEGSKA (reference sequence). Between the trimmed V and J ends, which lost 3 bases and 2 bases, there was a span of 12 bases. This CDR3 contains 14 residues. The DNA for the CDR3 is TGCAGTGCTAGTCACGGACTTGACACAGATACGCAGTATTTT. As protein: CSASHGLDTDTQYF.

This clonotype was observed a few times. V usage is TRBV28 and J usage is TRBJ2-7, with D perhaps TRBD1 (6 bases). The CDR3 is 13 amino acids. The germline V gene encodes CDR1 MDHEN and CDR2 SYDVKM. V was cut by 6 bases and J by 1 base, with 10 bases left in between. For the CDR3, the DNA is TGTGCCAGCAGCGGACAGCAATCCTACGAGCAGTACTTC. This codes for CASSGQQSYEQYF. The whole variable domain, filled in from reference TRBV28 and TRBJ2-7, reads DVKVTQSSRYLVKRTGEKVFLECVQDMDHENMFWYRQDPGLGLRLIYFSYDVKMKEKGDIPEGYSVSREKKERFSLILESASTNQTSMYLCASSGQQSYEQYFGPGTRLTVT.

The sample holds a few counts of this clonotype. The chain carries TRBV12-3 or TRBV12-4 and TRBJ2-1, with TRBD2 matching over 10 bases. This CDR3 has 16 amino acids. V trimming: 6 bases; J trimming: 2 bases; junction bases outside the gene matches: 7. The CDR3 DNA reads TGTGCCAGCAGCCCATCTAGCGGGGGTCCCTACAATGAGCAGTTCTTC. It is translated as CASSPSSGGPYNEQFF.